These T cell receptor beta chains were read from a single sample in a study of T cells in Graves' hyperthyroidism and ophthalmopathy. In TCRdb, the multiplex PCR reads were re-called with MiXCR into one record per CDR3 protein. The table lists about 710,000 distinct CDR3 sequences, about a sixth of them singletons. Sequencing was carried out using blood. The receptor set was obtained from a man between 18 and 29 years old with Graves' hyperthyroidism. CDR3s include the opening cysteine and the closing phenylalanine or tryptophan. Each record gives: V gene, clone size, D gene, J gene, CDR3 length, CDR3 DNA, CDR3 protein. A D gene is named only where the DNA matches it firmly. A row's size may be missing; if present it is once, few, many or a size class.

V: TRBV27; size: few; D: TRBD2; J: TRBJ2-7; length: 14; DNA: TGTGCCAGCAGCTACCTAGCGGGAGGTAACGAGCAGTACTTC; CDR3: CASSYLAGGNEQYF
V: TRBV6-9; size: .; D: TRBD1; J: TRBJ2-7; length: 14; DNA: TGTGCCAGCAGTTACCGGGACAGGAGCGGCGAGCAGTACTTC; CDR3: CASSYRDRSGEQYF
V: TRBV7-9; size: .; D: .; J: TRBJ2-1; length: 18; DNA: TGTGCCAGCAGCCCAGACTCGGACGGACTTCGGGTCCGCAATGAGCAGTTCTTC; CDR3: CASSPDSDGLRVRNEQFF
V: TRBV29-1; size: few; D: TRBD2; J: TRBJ2-3; length: 18; DNA: TGCAGCGCTAGGGGACTAGCGGGAGGCACACCTTTCACAGATACGCAGTATTTT; CDR3: CSARGLAGGTPFTDTQYF
V: TRBV11-3; size: many; D: TRBD1; J: TRBJ2-3; length: 14; DNA: TGTGCCAGCAGCCCTGGGACAGCCACAGATCCGCAGTATTTT; CDR3: CASSPGTATDPQYF
V: TRBV5-1; size: many; D: .; J: TRBJ2-1; length: 12; DNA: TGCGCCAGCAGTACAGGGTACTATGAGCAGTTCTTC; CDR3: CASSTGYYEQFF
V: TRBV24-1; size: .; D: TRBD1; J: TRBJ2-5; length: 15; DNA: TGTGCCACCAGTGATGTGAGACAGGGGCAAGAGACCCAGTACTTC; CDR3: CATSDVRQGQETQYF
V: TRBV28; size: few; D: .; J: TRBJ2-7; length: 11; DNA: TGTGCCAGCTCGGGGGGCTGGGAGCAGTACTTC; CDR3: CASSGGWEQYF
V: TRBV6-5; size: many; D: TRBD2; J: TRBJ2-1; length: 17; DNA: TGTGCCAGCAGTTCACTCTCTAGCGGGAGGTCCTACAATGAGCAGTTCTTC; CDR3: CASSSLSSGRSYNEQFF
V: TRBV2; size: many; D: .; J: TRBJ1-5; length: 15; DNA: TGTGCCAGCAGTGCCAGCAGCTATAGCAATCAGCCCCAGCATTTT; CDR3: CASSASSYSNQPQHF
V: TRBV7-8; size: many; D: .; J: TRBJ2-7; length: 15; DNA: TGTGCCAGCAGCCCCCAGGGCAGGGCCCCCTACGAGCAGTACTTC; CDR3: CASSPQGRAPYEQYF
V: TRBV7-8; size: many; D: TRBD2; J: TRBJ2-2; length: 16; DNA: TGTGCCAGCAGCTTCGCAGTGTGGCGGGAGGCGGGGGAGCTGTTTTTT; CDR3: CASSFAVWREAGELFF
V: TRBV5-1; size: many; D: TRBD2; J: TRBJ2-1; length: 15; DNA: TGCGCCAGCAGCGACAGACTAGCGGGAGGTCATGAGCAGTTCTTC; CDR3: CASSDRLAGGHEQFF
V: TRBV29-1; size: many; D: .; J: TRBJ2-4; length: 14; DNA: TGCAGCGTTGAAGATCAGGGCAGGCAAAACATTCAGTACTTC; CDR3: CSVEDQGRQNIQYF
V: TRBV11-3; size: .; D: .; J: TRBJ2-2; length: 13; DNA: TGTGCCAGCAGCAGAGACAGATACGGGGAGCTGTCTTTT; CDR3: CASSRDRYGELSF
V: TRBV2; size: few; D: TRBD2; J: TRBJ2-1; length: 16; DNA: TGTGCCAGCCCCCGACTAGCGGGTAAATCCTACAATGAGCAGTTCTTC; CDR3: CASPRLAGKSYNEQFF
V: TRBV5-5; size: once; D: .; J: TRBJ2-5; length: 18; DNA: TGTGCCAGCAGCTTGGGAGCTTCGTGGACCTTACCCCAAGAGACCCAGTACTTC; CDR3: CASSLGASWTLPQETQYF
V: TRBV6-1; size: many; D: .; J: TRBJ2-3; length: 16; DNA: TGTGCCACCCGAGGATTGACAGAAGCTAGCACAGATACGCAGTATTTT; CDR3: CATRGLTEASTDTQYF
V: TRBV30; size: many; D: TRBD1; J: TRBJ2-3; length: 16; DNA: TGTGCCTGGAGTGCCGGGACAGGGGGCAACACAGATACGCAGTATTTT; CDR3: CAWSAGTGGNTDTQYF
V: TRBV27; size: .; D: TRBD2; J: TRBJ2-3; length: 15; DNA: TGTGCCAGCGGCCCGATAGCGGGAGGGATAGATACGCAGTATTTT; CDR3: CASGPIAGGIDTQYF
V: TRBV7-9; size: many; D: .; J: TRBJ1-1; length: 15; DNA: TGTGCCAGCAGCCCCTTAGCAGGCTTGAACACTGAAGCTTTCTTT; CDR3: CASSPLAGLNTEAFF
V: TRBV27; size: many; D: .; J: TRBJ2-3; length: 15; DNA: TGTGCCAGCAGTCCCCAAAGGATCAGCACAGATACGCAGTATTTT; CDR3: CASSPQRISTDTQYF
V: TRBV7-9; size: many; D: .; J: TRBJ2-7; length: 16; DNA: TGTGCCAGCAGCCCCCCTAGTGGTAGCAGACACTACGAGCAGTACTTC; CDR3: CASSPPSGSRHYEQYF
V: TRBV11-2; size: .; D: TRBD2; J: TRBJ2-7; length: 15; DNA: TGTGCCAGCAGCTACGATCCCGGGAGGGCCTACGAGCAGTACTTC; CDR3: CASSYDPGRAYEQYF
V: TRBV20-1; size: many; D: TRBD1; J: TRBJ1-1; length: 14; DNA: TGCAGTGCTAGGGGGACAGGGGATGACACTGAAGCTTTCTTT; CDR3: CSARGTGDDTEAFF
V: TRBV7-9; size: .; D: .; J: TRBJ1-2; length: 15; DNA: TGTGCCAGCAGCTCGTTAGATCCGGGACAAGGTGGCTACACCTTC; CDR3: CASSSLDPGQGGYTF
V: TRBV5-8; size: .; D: TRBD2; J: TRBJ2-7; length: 15; DNA: TGTGCCAGCAGCTTGGTCCTAGCGGGATTAGACGAGCAGTACTTC; CDR3: CASSLVLAGLDEQYF
V: TRBV28; size: many; D: .; J: TRBJ2-7; length: 14; DNA: TGTGCCAGCAGTTTAAGTGCACAGGGCTACGAGCAGTACTTC; CDR3: CASSLSAQGYEQYF
V: TRBV27; size: many; D: .; J: TRBJ2-1; length: 14; DNA: TGTGCCAGCAGTTTATGGGGGGAAGGAAGAGGTCAGTTCTTC; CDR3: CASSLWGEGRGQFF
V: TRBV20-1; size: .; D: TRBD2; J: TRBJ2-3; length: 16; DNA: TGCAGTGCTAGAGACCGACAGCGGGAGAGCACAGATACGCAGTATTTT; CDR3: CSARDRQRESTDTQYF
V: TRBV4-1; size: .; D: .; J: TRBJ2-3; length: 16; DNA: TGCGCCAGCAGCCAGTCCTTGGCCCGATCCCCAGATACGCAGTATTTT; CDR3: CASSQSLARSPDTQYF
V: TRBV25-1; size: .; D: TRBD2; J: TRBJ2-5; length: 13; DNA: TGTGCCAGCAGTGAATGGGGGGGAGAGACCCAGTACTTC; CDR3: CASSEWGGETQYF
V: TRBV7-8; size: many; D: .; J: TRBJ1-5; length: 19; DNA: TGTGCCAGCAGCTTAATCGCGTTGGATGGGGTAGGGGTCAATCAGCCCCAGCATTTT; CDR3: CASSLIALDGVGVNQPQHF
V: TRBV18; size: .; D: TRBD1; J: TRBJ2-7; length: 15; DNA: TGTGCCAGCTCACCTGGGACAGGGGGCGTTTACGAGCAGTACTTC; CDR3: CASSPGTGGVYEQYF
V: TRBV29-1; size: .; D: .; J: TRBJ1-2; length: 15; DNA: TGCAGCGTTTACCCGGGGGCCTTTTCTAACTATGGCTACACCTTC; CDR3: CSVYPGAFSNYGYTF
V: TRBV4-1; size: .; D: TRBD2; J: TRBJ2-3; length: 17; DNA: TGCGCCAGCAGCCAAGAAGCCCCTAGCGGAAACACAGATACGCAGTATTTT; CDR3: CASSQEAPSGNTDTQYF
V: TRBV7-3; size: .; D: TRBD2; J: TRBJ2-5; length: 15; DNA: TGTGCCAGCAGCCCCGGGGGGGCGGGAGTAGAGACCCAGTACTTC; CDR3: CASSPGGAGVETQYF
V: TRBV27; size: few; D: TRBD1; J: TRBJ1-3; length: 14; DNA: TGTGCCAGCAGTTTGACAGGGGGGGGAAACACCATATATTTT; CDR3: CASSLTGGGNTIYF
V: TRBV12-3/TRBV12-4; size: many; D: TRBD1; J: TRBJ1-1; length: 14; DNA: TGTGCCAGCACCATGACAGGGGTACTCACTGAAGCTTTCTTT; CDR3: CASTMTGVLTEAFF
V: TRBV7-2; size: many; D: .; J: TRBJ2-7; length: 16; DNA: TGTGCCAGCAGCTTAGCGGGGGGCGATATCTTCTACGAGCAGTACTTC; CDR3: CASSLAGGDIFYEQYF
V: TRBV7-2; size: many; D: .; J: TRBJ2-7; length: 16; DNA: TGTGCCAGCAGCTTTACAACGGGACTCATCTCCTACGAGCAGTACTTC; CDR3: CASSFTTGLISYEQYF
V: TRBV29-1; size: .; D: TRBD2; J: TRBJ2-3; length: 16; DNA: TGCAGCGTCGACCCGACTAGCGGGCCAAGCACAGATACGCAGTATTTT; CDR3: CSVDPTSGPSTDTQYF
V: TRBV7-2; size: few; D: .; J: TRBJ2-7; length: 16; DNA: TGTGCCAGCAGCTTAGTTTTTCGGGGCCTCTTGGACGAGCAGTACTTC; CDR3: CASSLVFRGLLDEQYF
V: TRBV7-9; size: few; D: .; J: TRBJ1-1; length: 14; DNA: TGTGCCAGCAGCCGCGCCCAGGGTAACACTGAAGCTTTCTTT; CDR3: CASSRAQGNTEAFF
V: TRBV24-1; size: .; D: .; J: TRBJ2-1; length: 17; DNA: TGTGCCACCAGTGATCCCCGACAGGACATTTCCTACAATGAGCAGTTCTTC; CDR3: CATSDPRQDISYNEQFF
V: TRBV11-2; size: few; D: .; J: TRBJ2-2; length: 15; DNA: TGTGCCAGCAGCTTGTCCCAGCTGAACGCCGGGGAGCTGTTTTTT; CDR3: CASSLSQLNAGELFF
V: TRBV4-3; size: .; D: .; J: TRBJ2-2; length: 17; DNA: TGCGCCAGCAGCCAAGATCCGAGGGAGCAGGGCACCGGGGAGCTGTTTTTT; CDR3: CASSQDPREQGTGELFF
V: TRBV28; size: many; D: TRBD2; J: TRBJ2-3; length: 19; DNA: TGTGCCAGCAGTTTAACGGCGGTGGGCGGAGCGGGAGAGCCAGATACGCAGTATTTT; CDR3: CASSLTAVGGAGEPDTQYF